Following are 14 T cell receptor beta chains from one sample sequenced in a study of radiotherapy plus CTLA-4 blockade in lung cancer. Some clones are missing from TCRdb's copy, which holds only in-frame ones; the method was immunoSEQ multiplex PCR. The table lists 35,000 to 40,000 clones, around 85% of them singletons. The specimen comprised peripheral blood, sampled from a patient treated with radiotherapy plus ipilimumab. These receptors were collected from a human donor with non-small cell lung cancer who had stable disease on radiotherapy plus ipilimumab.

The chain combines TRBV19 with TRBJ2-1, with 9 bases fitting TRBD1. The V gene's germline CDR1 is LNHDA and CDR2 SQIVND (reference sequence). The CDR3 length is 15 residues. Unmatched junction bases numbered 9, after V lost 6 bases and J lost 6 bases. CDR3 bases: TGTGCCAGTAGGGTCGAACAGGGGGCGTTCAATGAGCAGTTCTTC. Its protein product is CASRVEQGAFNEQFF.

The chain uses TRBV9 and TRBJ1-1; D is unclear. Germline V gene data show CDR1 as SGDLS and CDR2 as YYNGEE. This CDR3 comprises 14 residues. Deletions cut 3 bases from V and 2 bases from J, with 11 bases between. CDR3 region: CASSGSFTNTEAFF. The CDR3 DNA sequence: TGTGCCAGCAGCGGGAGTTTTACCAACACTGAAGCTTTCTTT.

V is TRBV19 and J is TRBJ2-7; 8 bases fit TRBD2. V was clipped by 11 bases and J by 7 bases; unmatched bases: 10. The CDR3 runs 12 residues. CDR1 is LNHDA and CDR2 is SQIVND in the germline V gene (reference sequence). CDR3 sequence reads: CASRPPSGEQYF. CDR3 nucleotides: TGTGCCTCCCGGCCCCCTAGCGGGGAGCAGTACTTC.

This sequence joins TRBV5-6 and TRBJ2-7, with 9 positions matching TRBD2. Trimming at V came to 0 bases and at J to 2 bases, leaving 6 bases not matched to a gene. The germline CDR1 and CDR2 sequences are SGHDT and YYEEEE. This CDR3 is 16 amino acids long. Here the CDR3 reads CASSLETAGGAYEQYF. Written as DNA, the CDR3 is TGTGCCAGCAGCTTGGAAACGGCGGGAGGGGCCTACGAGCAGTACTTC.

The genes are TRBV4-1 and TRBJ2-1; TRBD2 matches at 10 bases. The CDR3 length is 17 residues. In germline, CDR1 is MGHRA, CDR2 YSYEKL. Trimming cost V 0 bases and J 8 bases; bases outside gene matches: 10. This CDR3 reads CASSQDPPEREGHEQFF. CDR3 in DNA: TGCGCCAGCAGCCAAGATCCCCCCGAGCGGGAGGGCCATGAGCAGTTCTTC.

The chain joins TRBV27 to TRBJ2-7, with 8 bases matching TRBD2. The CDR3 has 17 amino acids. V lost 1 base, J lost 0 bases, and 8 bases stayed unmatched. Germline CDR1 is MNHEY and CDR2 is SMNVEV (reference sequence). The CDR3: CASSLLYTSGTSYEQYF. The DNA for the CDR3 is TGTGCCAGCAGTTTATTATATACTAGCGGTACCTCCTACGAGCAGTACTTC.

The CDR3 coding sequence is TGTGCCAGCTCCGCCTTTTTTCAGGGGGCTGACACTGAAGCTTTCTTT. Translated, it gives CASSAFFQGADTEAFF. This chain uses TRBV18 with TRBJ1-1, with 8 bases that match TRBD1. CDR1 is KGHSH, CDR2 LQKENI, per germline. Trimming took 6 bases from V and 3 from J; bases not matched to a gene: 12. The CDR3 totals 16 residues.

CDR3 nucleotides: TGTGCCAGCAGCTTACTTGCTGGTGCGGGAGGGACCGAGACCCAGTACTTC. Amino acids: CASSLLAGAGGTETQYF. The V call is TRBV7-9, the J call TRBJ2-5; 9 nucleotides match TRBD2. The germline V gene encodes CDR1 SEHNR and CDR2 FQNEAQ (reference sequence). The CDR3 runs to 17 residues. J gave up 5 bases and V 2 bases, and 12 bases lay outside the gene matches.

This chain joins TRBV6-1 and TRBJ1-5; D call uncertain. Trimming left V 6 bases short and J 7 bases short, with 19 bases between. CDR1 MNHNS and CDR2 SASEGT come from the germline V gene. The CDR3 has 15 amino acids. The CDR3 protein is CASRDFVGDGQPQHF. Written as DNA, the CDR3 is TGTGCCAGCAGGGACTTCGTCGGGGATGGGCAGCCCCAGCATTTT.

The J gene is TRBJ2-7, the V gene TRBV27; 12 bases map to TRBD2. CDR1 and CDR2 from the germline V gene are MNHEY and SMNVEV (reference sequence). The CDR3 has 16 residues. With V trimmed by 0 bases and J by 4 bases, 4 bases remained unmatched. CDR3 in amino acids: CASSLSTSGRGYEQYF. The CDR3 coding sequence is TGTGCCAGCAGTTTATCGACTAGCGGGAGAGGGTACGAGCAGTACTTC.

The V gene is TRBV11-2, the J gene TRBJ1-2, with D possibly matching TRBD1 (6 bases). This CDR3 has 15 amino acids. The V end was cut by 3 bases, the J end by 5 bases, with 16 bases between. Germline V CDR1 and CDR2: SGHAT, FQNNGV. CDR3 loop: CASSFGTGGAYGYTF. The CDR3 nucleotides are TGTGCCAGCAGCTTTGGTACGGGGGGCGCTTATGGCTACACCTTC.

The chain combines TRBV7-3 with TRBJ2-7; TRBD1 matches at 10 bases. CDR1 and CDR2 from the germline V gene are SGHTA and FQGTGA. The CDR3 length is 15 residues. With 2 bases clipped from V and 2 bases from J, the junction kept 3 bases outside the gene matches. Written as DNA, the CDR3 is TGTGCCAGCAGCTTACTTGGACAGGGGGCCTACGAGCAGTACTTC. This codes for CASSLLGQGAYEQYF.

The chain employs TRBV7-3 and TRBJ2-1, with 11 bases fitting TRBD2. The CDR3 covers 15 residues. Unmatched junction bases numbered 7, after V lost 6 bases and J lost 6 bases. The germline CDR1 and CDR2 sequences are SGHTA and FQGTGA. The CDR3 loop reads CASSYSGRAGNEQFF. The CDR3 DNA sequence: TGTGCCAGCAGTTATAGCGGGAGGGCCGGCAATGAGCAGTTCTTC.

V is TRBV11-2 and J is TRBJ1-4, with TRBD1 as a possible D gene (6 bases). Germline V gene sequence: CDR1 SGHAT, CDR2 FQNNGV. The CDR3 covers 14 residues. Between the trimmed V and J ends, which lost 4 bases and 4 bases, there was a span of 10 bases. The chain's CDR3 is CASSWTALNEKLFF. The CDR3 nucleotides are TGTGCCAGCAGCTGGACAGCCCTTAATGAAAAACTGTTTTTT. The variable domain in full, completed from reference TRBV11-2 and TRBJ1-4, reads EAGVAQSPRYKIIEKRQSVAFWCNPISGHATLYWYQQILGQGPKLLIQFQNNGVVDDSQLPKDRFSAERLKGVDSTLKIQPAKLEDSAVYLCASSWTALNEKLFFGSGTQLSVL.